Given below is one T cell receptor beta chain in context. Its antigen is not identified. This sample was taken from a study of T cell responses to AZD1222 COVID-19 vaccine. Study summary: Pooling was applied to second doses at about 4 or about 12 weeks. Study-level points and caveats: Receipt of two AZD1222 doses was followed by a rise in Spike-specific TCR breadth and depth.

The table came from immunoSEQ multiplex PCR; TCRdb's copy has only in-frame clones and leaves some out. The table has fewer than 90,000 clones, around 90% seen once; the top ten hold 24%. This clonotype originated in an adult in good health. The sequences come from peripheral blood, collected on day 0 of AZD1222 vaccination.

CDR3 loop: CASRLGGTNSPLHF. CDR3 coding DNA: TGTGCCAGCAGACTGGGAGGGACTAATTCACCCCTCCACTTT. The rearrangement joins TRBV6-1 to TRBJ1-6; D perhaps matches TRBD1 (5 bases). V dropped 6 bases and J dropped 6 bases, with 12 bases sitting between them. Germline CDR1 MNHNS, CDR2 SASEGT. CDR3 size: 14 residues.